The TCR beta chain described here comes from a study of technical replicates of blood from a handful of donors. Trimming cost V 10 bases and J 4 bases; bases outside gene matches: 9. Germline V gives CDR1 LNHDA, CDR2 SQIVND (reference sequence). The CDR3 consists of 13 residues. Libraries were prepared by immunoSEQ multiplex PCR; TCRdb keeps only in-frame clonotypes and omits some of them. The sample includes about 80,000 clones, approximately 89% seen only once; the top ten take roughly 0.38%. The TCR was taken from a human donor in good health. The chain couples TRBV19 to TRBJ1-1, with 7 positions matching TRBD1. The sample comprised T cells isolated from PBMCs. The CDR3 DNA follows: TGTGCCATTTCAGGACAGGCGGCCACTGAAGCTTTCTTT. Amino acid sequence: CAISGQAATEAFF.